This T cell receptor beta chain was sequenced in a study of control samples from healthy donors and cancer patients. Generated by immunoSEQ multiplex PCR, the TCRdb table keeps only in-frame clones and is missing some. The sample contains 90,000 to 110,000 clones, around 82% of which appear only once. Unmatched junction bases numbered 13, after V lost 1 base and J lost 2 bases. The CDR3 runs to 18 residues. Germline V gene sequence: CDR1 LGHNA, CDR2 YSLEER. The rearrangement links TRBV4-3 to TRBJ2-7; 8 bases map to TRBD1. The receptor was derived from a woman in her forties or fifties in good health. Sequenced sample: blood. For the CDR3, the DNA is TGCGCCAGCAGCCAAGGGTTCATAGGACAGGGTCGGCCCTACGAGCAGTACTTC. This codes for CASSQGFIGQGRPYEQYF.